This entry features one T cell receptor beta chain sequence. Its antigen is unknown. The CDR3 totals 16 residues. CDR1 is SGHRS, CDR2 YFSETQ, per germline. Trimming shortened V by 2 bases and J by 2 bases, and 17 bases separated the two germline ends. The data originate from a study of cytomegalovirus exposure and HLA in healthy donors. Across the whole study: An earlier analysis found under 130 million unique TCR beta sequences from about 190 million T cells.

Study conclusions and caveats: Reports indicated that the classifier achieved high specificity and sensitivity in diagnosing cytomegalovirus status. Sequencing depth across donors, presence/absence analyses assumed, was roughly uniform.

Primers included in the PCR were 60 Vbeta and 13 Jbeta primers. Sequencing was performed with immunoSEQ multiplex PCR; in TCRdb, only in-frame clones are kept and a portion is missing. This sample's table has approximately 20,000 clones. The clonotype was recovered from a man in his sixties in good health and CMV-seropositive. This chain connects TRBV5-1 to TRBJ2-7; the D gene is possibly TRBD2 (6 bases). Sequencing was carried out using PBMCs. CDR3 in DNA: TGCGCCAGCAGCTTATCCACCGGGAGAGGGGCCTACGAGCAGTACTTC. Translating it yields CASSLSTGRGAYEQYF.